The 18 T cell receptor beta chains reported below all come from one sample, sequenced in a study of shared clonotypes between healthy human individuals. Sequenced by immunoSEQ multiplex PCR; TCRdb stores in-frame clones only, minus some. The sample contains about 2.3 million clones, 80% to 95% of which appear only once. Sequencing was done on a sample of naive CD4+ T cells from PBMCs. Subset specified: CD45RA+ positively selected. The origin of the receptors is a man aged 18-30 years in good health. Some clones in this sample may be carry-over from other donors' samples.

The V and J genes are TRBV30 and TRBJ1-1, with D perhaps matching TRBD1 (6 bases). With 3 bases removed from V and 0 bases from J, the gap between germline ends came to 11 bases. Germline loops: CDR1 GTSNPN, CDR2 SVGIG (reference sequence). The CDR3 extends over 14 amino acids. In DNA form, the CDR3 reads TGTGCCTGGAGGACGGGACATATGAACACTGAAGCTTTCTTT. This encodes CAWRTGHMNTEAFF.

The gene calls are TRBV18 and TRBJ2-1, with no clear D. Trimming left V 3 bases short and J 7 bases short, with 16 bases between. The CDR3 has 15 amino acids. The germline V gene encodes CDR1 KGHSH and CDR2 LQKENI. CDR3 nucleotide sequence: TGTGCCAGCTCACCCACGACCGGTGTCGTGAATGAGCAGTTCTTC. This translates into CASSPTTGVVNEQFF.

This sequence joins TRBV7-2 and TRBJ2-2; TRBD2 matches 8 bases. After removal of 2 bases from V and 0 bases from J, the junction contained 2 bases not matched to a gene. Germline loops: CDR1 SGHTA, CDR2 FQGNSA. This CDR3 spans 16 amino acids. The DNA of the CDR3 is TGTGCCAGCAGCTTAATTAGCGGGGCGAACACCGGGGAGCTGTTTTTT. The encoded protein is CASSLISGANTGELFF.

This sequence joins TRBV6-5 and TRBJ2-5; D call uncertain. V was cut by 2 bases and J by 8 bases, with 12 bases left in between. CDR1 and CDR2 from the germline V gene are MNHEY and SVGAGI. The CDR3 is 13 amino acids. This CDR3 reads CASSYLPESTQYF. In nucleotides, the CDR3 is TGTGCCAGCAGTTACCTCCCCGAGAGTACCCAGTACTTC.

The rearrangement uses TRBV7-2 and TRBJ1-5; D remains ambiguous. Per the germline V gene, CDR1 is SGHTA and CDR2 is FQGNSA. V lost 5 bases and J 4 bases, leaving 12 bases between the germline ends. CDR3 length: 14 amino acids. Here the CDR3 DNA reads TGTGCCAGCAGCCAGGATGTTTGGAATCAGCCCCAGCATTTT. Its translation: CASSQDVWNQPQHF.

With respect to this clone: Other nucleotide sequences from this sample produce the same CDR3. V and J are TRBV15 and TRBJ1-1; D unresolved. The CDR3 contains 13 residues. Per germline, CDR1 LNHNV and CDR2 YYDKDF (reference sequence). With 1 base removed from V and 2 bases from J, the gap between germline ends came to 5 bases. Here the CDR3 DNA reads TGTGCCACCAGCAGAGTGCCAAACACTGAAGCTTTCTTT. The encoded protein is CATSRVPNTEAFF.

Of note for this clone: A clone one base away is much larger, so this may be a read error. The gene calls are TRBV6-1 and TRBJ2-1; D call uncertain. The germline V gene encodes CDR1 MNHNS and CDR2 SASEGT. The CDR3 contains 12 residues. V lost 4 bases, J lost 1 base, and 2 bases lay in between. The DNA of the CDR3 is TGTGCCAGCAGTGTATCCTACAATGAGCAGTTCTTC. Translated: CASSVSYNEQFF.

This rearrangement joins TRBV30 to TRBJ1-1, with 7 nucleotides matching TRBD1. Germline V gene data show CDR1 as GTSNPN and CDR2 as SVGIG (reference sequence). Unmatched junction bases numbered 5, after V lost 3 bases and J lost 4 bases. The CDR3 is 13 amino acids. This CDR3 reads CAWRTGFGTEAFF. For the CDR3, the DNA is TGTGCCTGGAGGACAGGGTTCGGCACTGAAGCTTTCTTT.

This clone has just one count. The rearrangement uses TRBV5-1 and TRBJ2-7; TRBD2 agrees at 11 bases. The trim removed 4 bases at V and 3 bases at J, leaving 3 bases unmatched. The CDR3 contains 14 residues. Germline CDR1 reads SGHRS; CDR2 reads YFSETQ. The DNA for the CDR3 is TGCGCCAGCAGCGACACTAGCGGGGGCTACGAGCAGTACTTC. Encoded protein: CASSDTSGGYEQYF.

The chain couples TRBV27 to TRBJ2-1; tentative D call: TRBD2 (5 bases). CDR1 and CDR2 from the germline V gene are MNHEY and SMNVEV (reference sequence). The CDR3 is made up of 13 amino acids. V lost 7 bases and J lost 6, with 13 bases in between. This chain's CDR3 is CASKEEGRNEQFF. In DNA form, the CDR3 reads TGTGCCAGCAAAGAAGAGGGTCGCAATGAGCAGTTCTTC.

The gene calls are TRBV7-2 and TRBJ2-3, with D maybe TRBD1 (6 bases). CDR1 and CDR2 (germline): SGHTA, FQGNSA. The CDR3 runs to 16 residues. The V end lost 5 bases, the J end lost 6 bases, and 21 bases lay between the germline ends. This chain's CDR3 is CASSPYVSPGADTQYF. CDR3 DNA: TGTGCCAGCAGCCCGTATGTTTCTCCAGGGGCGGATACGCAGTATTTT. The whole variable domain, remainder taken from reference TRBV7-2 and TRBJ2-3, is GAGVSQSPSNKVTEKGKDVELRCDPISGHTALYWYRQSLGQGLEFLIYFQGNSAPDKSGLPSDRFSAERTGGSVSTLTIQRTQQEDSAVYLCASSPYVSPGADTQYFGPGTRLTVL.

The V gene is TRBV28, the J gene TRBJ2-1, with 7 nucleotides matching TRBD1. Losses at the gene ends were 8 bases for V and 8 bases for J; bases not matched to a gene: 9. The CDR3 totals 13 residues. The V gene's germline CDR1 is MDHEN and CDR2 SYDVKM. The CDR3 DNA sequence: TGTGCCAGCTTACACCCAGGGGGAGATGAGCAGTTCTTC. It specifies CASLHPGGDEQFF.

The gene calls are TRBV6-6 and TRBJ2-7; 7 bases line up with TRBD2. Per the germline V gene, CDR1 is MNHNY and CDR2 is SVGAGI (reference sequence). The CDR3 sequence is 13 residues long. With V trimmed by 5 bases and J by 7 bases, 8 bases remained unmatched. CDR3 region: CASSLPGGREQYF. In nucleotides, the CDR3 is TGTGCCAGCAGTCTCCCGGGAGGTCGTGAGCAGTACTTC.

CDR3 residues: CASTFRRIRGYGYTF. The CDR3 nucleotides are TGTGCCAGCACCTTCCGCAGGATTCGGGGCTATGGCTACACCTTC. V and J are TRBV28 and TRBJ1-2; D is unresolved. Looked up from germline, CDR1 is MDHEN and CDR2 is SYDVKM. Trimming removed 7 bases at V and 4 bases at J, with 19 bases between. The length of the CDR3 is 15 residues.

The rearrangement uses TRBV5-1 and TRBJ2-2; 9 bases line up with TRBD1. V gave up 0 bases and J gave up 4 bases; unmatched junction bases: 4. The germline V gene has CDR1 SGHRS and CDR2 YFSETQ. The length of the CDR3 is 16 residues. CDR3 in DNA: TGCGCCAGCAGCTTGGCCCCGGGACAGGGCACCGGGGAGCTGTTTTTT. Translation gives CASSLAPGQGTGELFF.

This chain connects TRBV2 to TRBJ2-5; the D is unclear. CDR3 length: 14 residues. Germline V gives CDR1 SNHLY, CDR2 FYNNEI. Trimming cost V 4 bases and J 2 bases, with 11 bases left between them. In nucleotides, the CDR3 is TGTGCCAGCAGTGCCGACGGACCTCAAGAGACCCAGTACTTC. Translation gives CASSADGPQETQYF.

This clone was found once. V and J are TRBV30 and TRBJ1-3, with D hard to call. CDR1 GTSNPN and CDR2 SVGIG come from the germline V gene (reference sequence). Trimming removed 0 bases from V and 0 bases from J, with 9 bases in between. CDR3 length: 15 residues. CDR3 sequence reads: CAWSVPRDSGNTIYF. The CDR3 coding sequence is TGTGCCTGGAGTGTCCCCAGAGACTCTGGAAACACCATATATTTT.

The chain has TRBV28 and TRBJ2-1; perhaps D is TRBD1 or TRBD2 (5 bases each). The CDR3 sequence is 14 residues long. Trimming shortened V by 3 bases and J by 2 bases, and 8 bases separated the two germline ends. Germline assignment: CDR1 MDHEN and CDR2 SYDVKM. Here the CDR3 reads CASSFSGPYNEQFF. CDR3 DNA sequence: TGTGCCAGCAGTTTTTCGGGACCCTACAATGAGCAGTTCTTC.